Sequencing of this T cell receptor (beta chain) was carried out in a study of identical twins. TCRdb called the 5' RACE reads again in MiXCR, with one record for every CDR3 protein. This table has 1.5 million or so distinct CDR3 sequences, roughly 35% appearing once. About this clonotype itself: Its antigen is not known.

The study's findings and limits: Models underestimated how often monozygotic twins shared out-of-frame TCR alpha. Within twin pairs, the out-of-frame alpha sequences they shared showed excess low generation probability. Surplus twin overlap in beta out-of-frame sequences was less pronounced. While abundant cord blood beta clonotypes carried fewer insertions, memory repertoires showed no such pattern.

The V gene end was trimmed by 2 bases and the J gene end by 1 base; junction bases not matched to a gene: 9. CDR3 length equals 18 residues. The chain employs TRBV12-3 or TRBV12-4 and TRBJ2-4; 9 nucleotides match TRBD2. The sequence came from a newborn girl in good health. Sequenced material: cord blood. CDR3 amino acids: CASSLSSGRLLAKNIQYF. The CDR3 bases are TGTGCCAGCAGTTTATCCAGCGGGAGGCTGTTGGCCAAAAACATTCAGTACTTC.